Reported below is one T cell receptor (beta chain). Germline CDR1 is SGDLS and CDR2 is YYNGEE. CDR3 length: 15 amino acids. With 0 bases clipped from V and 4 bases from J, the junction kept 4 bases outside the gene matches. The sample originates from a study of blood T cells in healthy people across ages. A second about 7 to 12 cycle PCR used barcoded and J-beta primers. MiXCR, applied by TCRdb to the 5' RACE reads, yields one record per CDR3 protein. The table has about 780,000 distinct CDR3 sequences, more than 25% seen once. Another study also made use of these data, one on T cells of mothers and their children. As that report states: The second PCR used the M1S primer, and this primer added sample barcodes and 2-4 random nucleotides.

The clonotype was recovered from a boy between 10 and 17 years old in good health. The source material was blood. V is TRBV9 and J is TRBJ2-5; 9 nucleotides align to TRBD2. The CDR3 spells CASSVGISGGETQYF. The CDR3 DNA reads as TGTGCCAGCAGCGTAGGAATTAGCGGGGGAGAGACCCAGTACTTC.